This entry lists 29 T cell receptor beta chains sequenced from one sample in a study of T-cell reconstitution after alpha-beta-depleted transplantation in children (dated by TCRdb to 2016 to 2017). Library generation was performed with PCR. The run used an Illumina HiSeq 2500. Molecular barcoding was employed in the preparation of TCR libraries, with unique molecular identifiers being used to normalize TCRbeta repertoire quantification. In-frame beta chains were kept once TCRdb had trimmed the public reads at Q25 with fastp and called clones with MiXCR. Duplicate CDR3 protein sequences are folded into a single record with the most common DNA and genes. This sample holds 450,000 to 600,000 distinct CDR3 sequences; roughly 18% were observed only once. Clones ranked in the top ten supply around 3.3% of the sample. Specimen: PBMCs from the stem cell graft donor, collected from the stem cell graft. The receptor set was obtained from a human donor who donated a stem cell graft to a child with acute lymphoblastic leukemia.

This clonotype was picked up a small number of times. This chain joins TRBV20-1 and TRBJ2-7, with 13 nucleotides matching TRBD2. After removal of 1 base from V and 2 bases from J, the junction contained 2 bases not matched to a gene. Germline V gives CDR1 DFQATT, CDR2 SNEGSKA (reference sequence). The CDR3 has 15 residues. In nucleotides, the CDR3 is TGCAGTGCTAGAGGACTAGCGGGAGGCACCTACGAGCAGTACTTC. Protein: CSARGLAGGTYEQYF.

The V and J genes are TRBV10-3 and TRBJ2-7; 7 bases map to TRBD1. This CDR3 region has 12 residues. V shed 8 bases and J 5 bases; nucleotides not matched to a gene: 6. Germline V gives CDR1 ENHRY, CDR2 SYGVKD. The CDR3 DNA sequence: TGTGCCATCGGGCAGGGGGTAGACGAGCAGTACTTC. Protein sequence: CAIGQGVDEQYF.

This clonotype has a single count. The rearrangement uses TRBV11-2 and TRBJ2-7; D may be TRBD2 (6 bases). The CDR3 runs to 16 residues. Between the trimmed V and J ends, which lost 4 bases and 1 base, there was a span of 17 bases. The germline CDR1 and CDR2 sequences are SGHAT and FQNNGV. CDR3 amino acids: CASSSFGTLGSYEQYF. In nucleotides, the CDR3 is TGTGCCAGCAGCTCGTTCGGGACTCTGGGTTCCTACGAGCAGTACTTC. The full variable domain, rest sourced from reference TRBV11-2 and TRBJ2-7, is EAGVAQSPRYKIIEKRQSVAFWCNPISGHATLYWYQQILGQGPKLLIQFQNNGVVDDSQLPKDRFSAERLKGVDSTLKIQPAKLEDSAVYLCASSSFGTLGSYEQYFGPGTRLTVT.

The rearrangement uses TRBV7-3 and TRBJ2-7; 7 bases are a match to TRBD2. Germline-derived CDR1 and CDR2 are SGHTA and FQGTGA. The CDR3 covers 14 residues. V shed 1 base, J shed 5 bases, and the junction held 5 bases outside the gene matches. CDR3 amino acids: CASSLMRGSDEQYF. Written as DNA, the CDR3 is TGTGCCAGCAGCTTAATGCGCGGGAGTGACGAGCAGTACTTC.

The V gene is TRBV18, the J gene TRBJ2-3; tentative D call: TRBD2 (5 bases). The germline CDR1 and CDR2 sequences are KGHSH and LQKENI. This CDR3 is built from 16 residues. V shed 0 bases and J shed 6 bases, with 16 bases lying between them. CDR3: CASSPPAGFASDTQYF. CDR3 nucleotide sequence: TGTGCCAGCTCACCACCTGCGGGTTTTGCATCCGATACGCAGTATTTT.

This clonotype was counted only a few times. CDR3 DNA: TGTGCCAGCAGTTTACTAGCGGGAGAGGAGCAGTACTTC. This translates into CASSLLAGEEQYF. The genes are TRBV12-3 or TRBV12-4 and TRBJ2-7; the match to TRBD2 covers 10 bases. Trimming cost V 2 bases and J 7 bases; bases outside gene matches: 2. The CDR3 is made up of 13 amino acids.

The chain employs TRBV5-1 and TRBJ2-1; D is possibly TRBD1 or TRBD2 (5 bases each). V gave up 10 bases and J gave up 11 bases, with 25 bases separating them. The germline gives CDR1 SGHRS, CDR2 YFSETQ. The CDR3 has 14 residues. The CDR3 protein is CAPSDRDLRHQQFF. CDR3 nucleotides: TGCGCCCCCAGTGACCGGGACCTCCGTCATCAGCAGTTCTTC.

This clonotype occurred a few times. This chain joins TRBV7-9 and TRBJ2-1, with D perhaps TRBD2 (5 bases). Germline V gene data show CDR1 as SEHNR and CDR2 as FQNEAQ (reference sequence). The CDR3 is made up of 14 amino acids. V shed 5 bases and J shed 3 bases, with 11 bases lying between them. CDR3 amino acids: CASSDGLDYNEQFF. The CDR3 DNA is TGTGCCAGCAGCGACGGACTTGACTACAATGAGCAGTTCTTC.

This clonotype was recorded a few times. This chain connects TRBV6-1 to TRBJ2-3, with TRBD2 identical over 13 bases. Germline V gene lookup returns CDR1 MNHNS and CDR2 SASEGT. The CDR3 is 17 residues long. With 7 bases clipped from V and 1 base from J, the junction kept 8 bases outside the gene matches. Written as DNA, the CDR3 is TGTGCCAGCACTCTCGGGACTAGCGGGACGCGCACAGATACGCAGTATTTT. It specifies CASTLGTSGTRTDTQYF.

The chain joins TRBV6-2 or TRBV6-3 to TRBJ2-7, with a possible D match to TRBD2 (5 bases). CDR1 and CDR2 (germline): MNHEY, SVGEGT. The V end was cut by 0 bases, the J end by 3 bases, with 12 bases between. The length of the CDR3 is 15 residues. CDR3 DNA: TGTGCCAGCAGTTACTCGAGAAGCGGCCTCTACGAGCAGTACTTC. Amino acid sequence: CASSYSRSGLYEQYF.

In this sample, this clonotype turned up a few times. This chain uses TRBV3-1 with TRBJ2-2; 10 nucleotides align to TRBD1. The junction had 7 bases not matched to a gene; V was cut back by 6 bases and J by 3 bases. The germline CDR1 and CDR2 sequences are LGHDT and YNNKEL (reference sequence). The CDR3 totals 16 residues. The CDR3 loop is CASSPRDRGHTGELFF. CDR3 nucleotide sequence: TGTGCCAGCAGTCCCCGGGACAGGGGACACACCGGGGAGCTGTTTTTT.

The sample holds a few counts of this clonotype. The chain recombines TRBV20-1 with TRBJ1-5; the D gene is possibly TRBD1 (5 bases). CDR1 is DFQATT and CDR2 is SNEGSKA in the germline V gene (reference sequence). Trimming took 5 bases from V and 3 from J, leaving 11 bases between them. The CDR3 runs to 13 residues. The CDR3 reads CSARGDVNQPQHF. CDR3 nucleotides: TGCAGTGCTCGGGGGGATGTCAATCAGCCCCAGCATTTT.

There are many counts of this clonotype. The genes are TRBV5-1 and TRBJ2-7; D is unclear. Germline V lookup: CDR1 SGHRS, CDR2 YFSETQ. The CDR3 runs to 15 residues. V was trimmed by 4 bases and J by 1 base, leaving 15 bases between them. The CDR3 loop is CASSPGASRSYEQYF. CDR3 nucleotides: TGCGCCAGCAGCCCGGGCGCCTCGAGGTCCTACGAGCAGTACTTC.

A few counts support this clonotype. This chain uses TRBV5-1 with TRBJ2-7, with D unresolved. Germline lookup yields CDR1 SGHRS and CDR2 YFSETQ. The V end lost 4 bases, the J end lost 3 bases, and 11 bases lay between the germline ends. CDR3 length: 13 residues. CDR3 amino acids: CASSVDIYYEQYF. CDR3 sequence (DNA): TGCGCCAGCAGCGTAGACATATACTACGAGCAGTACTTC.

This clonotype was seen a few times. The chain combines TRBV15 with TRBJ1-5; D perhaps matches TRBD1 (5 bases). V was cut by 3 bases and J by 2 bases, with 8 bases left in between. Germline V gene lookup returns CDR1 LNHNV and CDR2 YYDKDF (reference sequence). There are 14 residues in the CDR3. The CDR3 nucleotides are TGTGCCACCAGCAGCGGGGGGGGCAATCAGCCCCAGCATTTT. Encoded protein: CATSSGGGNQPQHF.

The gene calls are TRBV4-1 and TRBJ2-1, with TRBD2 matching 10 bases. CDR1 MGHRA and CDR2 YSYEKL come from the germline V gene. J gave up 4 bases and V 3 bases, and 9 bases lay outside the gene matches. This CDR3 is 17 amino acids long. In DNA form, the CDR3 reads TGCGCCAGCAGCCAGTTACTAGCGGGAAGATCTTACAATGAGCAGTTCTTC. Its protein product is CASSQLLAGRSYNEQFF.

This clonotype was detected a few times. The rearrangement links TRBV25-1 to TRBJ1-3; D uncertain. The CDR3 contains 13 residues. The V and J ends lost 3 bases and 0 bases respectively, with 3 bases between them. The germline CDR1 and CDR2 sequences are MGHDK and SYGVNS. The CDR3 is CASSEGSGNTIYF. Here the CDR3 DNA reads TGTGCCAGCAGTGAGGGCTCTGGAAACACCATATATTTT.

V is TRBV6-5 and J is TRBJ1-2, with TRBD1 identical over 7 bases. Germline V gives CDR1 MNHEY, CDR2 SVGAGI. J was trimmed by 0 bases and V by 2 bases; bases with no gene match: 9. The CDR3 covers 17 residues. CDR3 nucleotide sequence: TGTGCCAGCAGTTACCCTTTGGCAGGGACAGCTAACTATGGCTACACCTTC. As protein: CASSYPLAGTANYGYTF.

The chain links TRBV6-1 to TRBJ2-4; D may be TRBD2 (5 bases). Trimming took 3 bases from V and 0 from J, leaving 12 bases between them. The CDR3 has 16 residues. CDR1 and CDR2 (germline): MNHNS, SASEGT. CDR3 DNA: TGTGCCAGCAGTGAGCCGGGGAGTCTAGCCAAAAACATTCAGTACTTC. Translation gives CASSEPGSLAKNIQYF.

There are a few counts of this clonotype. The CDR3 nucleotides are TGCAGTGCTTCGGGACTAGCGGGAAGGAACACCGGGGAGCTGTTTTTT. Amino acid sequence: CSASGLAGRNTGELFF. V and J are TRBV20-1 and TRBJ2-2; TRBD2 matches at 13 bases. J was trimmed by 1 base and V by 5 bases; bases with no gene match: 4. Germline values: CDR1 DFQATT, CDR2 SNEGSKA (reference sequence). The length of the CDR3 is 16 residues.

This clonotype has only a few counts. J is TRBJ2-2 and V is TRBV29-1; a weak D match, TRBD1 (6 bases). Germline lookup yields CDR1 SQVTM and CDR2 ANQGSEA. This CDR3 has 15 amino acids. The CDR3 DNA follows: TGCAGTCATCCCTTCCGGGACACTGGGCAGAAGGAGCTGTTTTTT. Its protein is CSHPFRDTGQKELFF.

This clonotype showed up just a few times. The rearrangement uses TRBV9 and TRBJ2-5; 7 bases are shared with TRBD2. The germline V gene has CDR1 SGDLS and CDR2 YYNGEE. Trimming at V came to 1 base and at J to 2 bases, leaving 11 bases not matched to a gene. There are 17 residues in the CDR3. The CDR3 protein is CASSVPVSSGFQETQYF. The CDR3, as DNA: TGTGCCAGCAGCGTACCGGTGTCTAGCGGCTTTCAAGAGACCCAGTACTTC. Full variable domain (missing parts from reference TRBV9 and TRBJ2-5): DSGVTQTPKHLITATGQRVTLRCSPRSGDLSVYWYQQSLDQGLQFLIQYYNGEERAKGNILERFSAQQFPDLHSELNLSSLELGDSALYFCASSVPVSSGFQETQYFGPGTRLLVL.

V is TRBV12-3 or TRBV12-4 and J is TRBJ1-1, with D unresolved. Trimming shortened V by 3 bases and J by 0 bases, and 23 bases separated the two germline ends. The length of the CDR3 is 19 residues. The CDR3 nucleotides read TGTGCCAGCAGTTTTAGTCTGGTGGGCTCGTCCGGGCTGAACACTGAAGCTTTCTTT. Its protein product is CASSFSLVGSSGLNTEAFF.

The CDR3 loop reads CASSPPGTGLLTNTEAFF. DNA of the CDR3: TGTGCCAGCTCACCACCTGGGACAGGGCTTTTAACGAACACTGAAGCTTTCTTT. The chain uses TRBV18 and TRBJ1-1; 9 bases match TRBD1. There are 18 residues in the CDR3. Unmatched junction bases numbered 9, after V lost 0 bases and J lost 1 base. Germline-derived CDR1 and CDR2 are KGHSH and LQKENI.

This chain links TRBV7-6 with TRBJ1-5; perhaps TRBD1 as D (6 bases). The CDR3 extends over 17 amino acids. CDR1 and CDR2 from the germline V gene are SGHVS and FNYEAQ. The V and J ends lost 1 base and 0 bases respectively, with 13 bases between them. The CDR3 sequence: CASSLGPGQISNQPQHF. The CDR3, as DNA: TGTGCCAGCAGCTTAGGACCCGGACAGATTAGCAATCAGCCCCAGCATTTT.

A few counts support this clonotype. The chain joins TRBV12-3 or TRBV12-4 to TRBJ1-2, with TRBD1 matching 7 bases. V lost 6 bases and J lost 1; bases outside the gene matches: 11. CDR3 length: 16 amino acids. This CDR3 reads CASRSYDRDYNYGYTF. The CDR3 DNA is TGTGCCAGCAGATCCTATGACAGGGATTATAACTATGGCTACACCTTC.

This clonotype came up a few times. V usage is TRBV5-1 and J usage is TRBJ1-3; weak D call: TRBD1 (5 bases). CDR1 is SGHRS and CDR2 is YFSETQ in the germline V gene. V lost 4 bases and J 2 bases, leaving 16 bases between the germline ends. The length of the CDR3 is 16 residues. The DNA for the CDR3 is TGCGCCAGCAGCGAGGACCCCGGGACCGCTGGAAACACCATATATTTT. Amino acids: CASSEDPGTAGNTIYF.

The CDR3 is CASSLRYTDTQYF. CDR3 coding DNA: TGCGCCAGCAGCTTGAGGTATACAGATACGCAGTATTTT. The genes are TRBV5-1 and TRBJ2-3; D is unclear. The germline V and J ends were trimmed by 1 base and 3 bases, with 6 bases remaining between them. Germline CDR1 SGHRS, CDR2 YFSETQ. The CDR3 has 13 amino acids.

The genes are TRBV5-5 and TRBJ1-2; 9 bases align to TRBD1. The CDR3 runs to 13 residues. The germline V gene encodes CDR1 SGHKS and CDR2 YYEKEE (reference sequence). Trimming at V came to 4 bases and at J to 10 bases, leaving 8 bases not matched to a gene. CDR3 in amino acids: CASSMGQGLHYTF. The CDR3 coding sequence is TGTGCCAGCAGCATGGGACAGGGCCTGCACTACACCTTC.